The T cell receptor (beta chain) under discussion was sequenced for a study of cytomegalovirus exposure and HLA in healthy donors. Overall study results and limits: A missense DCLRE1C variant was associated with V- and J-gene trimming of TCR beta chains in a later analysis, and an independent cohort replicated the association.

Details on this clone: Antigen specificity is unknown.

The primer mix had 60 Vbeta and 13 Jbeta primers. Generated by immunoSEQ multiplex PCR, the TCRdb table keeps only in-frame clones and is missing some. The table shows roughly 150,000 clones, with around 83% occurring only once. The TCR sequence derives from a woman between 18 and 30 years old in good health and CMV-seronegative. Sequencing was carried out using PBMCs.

CDR3: CASSVGASRSSYNEQFF. The CDR3 DNA reads as TGTGCCAGCAGCGTAGGGGCCTCTCGAAGCTCCTACAATGAGCAGTTCTTC. The genes are TRBV9 and TRBJ2-1; D gene uncertain. Trimming took 0 bases from V and 0 from J, leaving 13 bases between them. This CDR3 is built from 17 residues. CDR1 and CDR2 from the germline V gene are SGDLS and YYNGEE.